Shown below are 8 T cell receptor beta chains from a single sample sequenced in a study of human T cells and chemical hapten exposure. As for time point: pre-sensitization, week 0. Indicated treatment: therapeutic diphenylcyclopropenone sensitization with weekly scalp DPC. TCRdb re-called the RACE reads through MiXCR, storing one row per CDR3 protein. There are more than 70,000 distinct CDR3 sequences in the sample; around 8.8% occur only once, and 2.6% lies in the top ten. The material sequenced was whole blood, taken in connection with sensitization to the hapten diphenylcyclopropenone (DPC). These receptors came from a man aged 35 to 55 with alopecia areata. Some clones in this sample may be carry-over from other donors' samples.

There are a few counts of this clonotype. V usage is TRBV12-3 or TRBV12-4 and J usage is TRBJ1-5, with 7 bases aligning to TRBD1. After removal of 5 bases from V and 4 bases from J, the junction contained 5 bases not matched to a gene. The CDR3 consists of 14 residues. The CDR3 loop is CASSPQGGNQPQHF. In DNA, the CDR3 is TGTGCCAGCAGTCCCCAGGGGGGGAATCAGCCCCAGCATTTT.

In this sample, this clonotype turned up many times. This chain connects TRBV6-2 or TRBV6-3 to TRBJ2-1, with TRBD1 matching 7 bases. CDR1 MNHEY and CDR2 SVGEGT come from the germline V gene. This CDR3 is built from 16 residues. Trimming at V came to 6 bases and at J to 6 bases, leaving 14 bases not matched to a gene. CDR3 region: CASSPNRGGWGNEQFF. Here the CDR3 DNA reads TGTGCCAGCAGCCCAAACAGGGGTGGATGGGGCAATGAGCAGTTCTTC.

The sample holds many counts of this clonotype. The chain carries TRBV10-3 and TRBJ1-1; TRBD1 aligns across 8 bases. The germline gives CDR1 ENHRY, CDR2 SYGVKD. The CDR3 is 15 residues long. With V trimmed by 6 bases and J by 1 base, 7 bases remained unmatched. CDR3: CAISLTGTGNTEAFF. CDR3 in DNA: TGTGCCATCAGCTTAACCGGGACAGGGAACACTGAAGCTTTCTTT.

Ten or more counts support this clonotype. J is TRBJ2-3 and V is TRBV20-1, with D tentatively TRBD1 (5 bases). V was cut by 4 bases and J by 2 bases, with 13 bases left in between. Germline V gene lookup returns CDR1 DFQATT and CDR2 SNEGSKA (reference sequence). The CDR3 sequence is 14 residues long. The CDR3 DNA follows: TGCAGTGCTACACAGGCCGCTTACACAGATACGCAGTATTTT. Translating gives CSATQAAYTDTQYF.

The CDR3: CASSPGTSGSRYEQYF. The CDR3, as DNA: TGTGCCAGCAGTCCCGGGACTAGCGGGAGTCGTTACGAGCAGTACTTC. This rearrangement joins TRBV6-2 or TRBV6-3 to TRBJ2-7, with 14 positions matching TRBD2. CDR3 length equals 16 residues. J was trimmed by 4 bases and V by 5 bases; bases with no gene match: 7. CDR1 is MNHEY, CDR2 SVGEGT, per germline.

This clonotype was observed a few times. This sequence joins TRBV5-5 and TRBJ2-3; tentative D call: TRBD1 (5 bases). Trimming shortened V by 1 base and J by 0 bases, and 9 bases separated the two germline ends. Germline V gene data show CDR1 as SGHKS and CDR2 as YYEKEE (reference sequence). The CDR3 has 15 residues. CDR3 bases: TGTGCCAGCAGCTTGCCACAGGATAGCACAGATACGCAGTATTTT. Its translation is CASSLPQDSTDTQYF.

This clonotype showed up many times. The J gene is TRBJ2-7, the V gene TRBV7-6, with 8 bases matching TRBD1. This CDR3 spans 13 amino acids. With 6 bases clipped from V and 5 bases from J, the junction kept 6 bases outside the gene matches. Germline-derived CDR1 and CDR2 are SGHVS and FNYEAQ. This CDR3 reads CASSLDRVNEQYF. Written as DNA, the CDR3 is TGTGCCAGCAGTTTGGACAGGGTTAACGAGCAGTACTTC.

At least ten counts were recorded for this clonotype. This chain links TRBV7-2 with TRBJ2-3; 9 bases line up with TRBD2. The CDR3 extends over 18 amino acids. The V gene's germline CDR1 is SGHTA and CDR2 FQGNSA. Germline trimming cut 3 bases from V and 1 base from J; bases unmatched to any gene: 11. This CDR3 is CASSFSGRGTLGTDTQYF. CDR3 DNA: TGTGCCAGCAGCTTTAGCGGGAGAGGGACCTTGGGCACAGATACGCAGTATTTT.